These 28 T cell receptor beta chains came from one sample sequenced in a study of blood T cell repertoires in COVID-19. Sequencing was performed with immunoSEQ multiplex PCR; in TCRdb, only in-frame clones are kept and a portion is missing. This table has approximately 83,000 clones, over 75% appearing once. The sequenced sample consisted of peripheral blood. Receptors were obtained from a man between 65 and 80 years old with acute or convalescent COVID-19.

The V gene is TRBV11-2, the J gene TRBJ2-2; D gene uncertain. Germline V gene lookup returns CDR1 SGHAT and CDR2 FQNNGV. Trimming took 4 bases from V and 7 from J, leaving 13 bases between them. The CDR3 totals 14 residues. The CDR3 DNA reads as TGTGCCAGCAGCTCCAGCGCTTTAATCGGGGAGCTGTTTTTT. Translated: CASSSSALIGELFF.

This chain connects TRBV30 to TRBJ1-4; 9 positions match TRBD1. Germline assignment: CDR1 GTSNPN and CDR2 SVGIG (reference sequence). The junction had 6 bases not matched to a gene; V was cut back by 0 bases and J by 7 bases. This CDR3 is 15 amino acids long. The CDR3 nucleotides are TGTGCCTGGAGTGTAAGGGACAGGGTTGCTGAAAAACTGTTTTTT. Encoded protein: CAWSVRDRVAEKLFF.

The rearrangement links TRBV11-2 to TRBJ2-1, with 9 bases identical to TRBD2. This CDR3 is 15 amino acids long. The germline V gene has CDR1 SGHAT and CDR2 FQNNGV. After removal of 4 bases from V and 7 bases from J, the junction contained 8 bases not matched to a gene. CDR3 region: CASSSGTSSRNEQFF. DNA for the CDR3: TGTGCCAGCAGCTCCGGGACTAGCTCGAGGAATGAGCAGTTCTTC.

CDR3 bases: TGTGCCATCAGTGAGGGACAGCTAAATTCACCCCTCCACTTT. Encoded protein: CAISEGQLNSPLHF. The chain joins TRBV10-3 to TRBJ1-6; maybe TRBD1 (6 bases). Germline CDR1 ENHRY, CDR2 SYGVKD. This CDR3 comprises 14 residues. V was trimmed by 2 bases and J by 7 bases, leaving 9 bases between them.

This clone was seen once. V usage is TRBV6-2 or TRBV6-3 and J usage is TRBJ2-1; 15 nucleotides line up with TRBD2. The V segment lost 6 bases and the J segment 8 bases; nucleotides outside the gene matches: 5. In germline, CDR1 is MNHEY, CDR2 SVGEGT. This CDR3 has 15 amino acids. The CDR3 DNA reads as TGTGCCAGCAGCCGGACTAGCGGGGGGGCCTATGAGCAGTTCTTC. Translation: CASSRTSGGAYEQFF.

The gene calls are TRBV5-1 and TRBJ2-5, with a weak D call TRBD2 (5 bases). CDR3 length: 18 amino acids. Germline V gene sequence: CDR1 SGHRS, CDR2 YFSETQ. Trimming took 0 bases from V and 7 from J, leaving 25 bases between them. The CDR3 DNA sequence: TGCGCCAGCAGCTTGGGACTTGGGTCGGGAACCACCCCGATGACCCAGTACTTC. The encoded protein is CASSLGLGSGTTPMTQYF. Based on the CDR3 plus reference TRBV5-1 and TRBJ2-5, the full variable domain is KAGVTQTPRYLIKTRGQQVTLSCSPISGHRSVSWYQQTPGQGLQFLFEYFSETQRNKGNFPGRFSGRQFSNSRSEMNVSTLELGDSALYLCASSLGLGSGTTPMTQYFGPGTRLLVL.

The genes are TRBV11-2 and TRBJ1-5, with 7 bases fitting TRBD1. After removal of 1 base from V and 9 bases from J, the junction contained 9 bases not matched to a gene. The CDR3 covers 15 residues. In germline, CDR1 is SGHAT, CDR2 FQNNGV. CDR3 coding DNA: TGTGCCAGCAGCTTAGGGTCCGGGGGACAGTGGCCCCAGCATTTT. This encodes CASSLGSGGQWPQHF.

J is TRBJ2-7 and V is TRBV2; D gene uncertain. Trimming took off 3 bases at V and 2 bases at J, with 5 bases between the two ends. This CDR3 is built from 12 residues. Germline CDR1 reads SNHLY; CDR2 reads FYNNEI. CDR3 sequence (DNA): TGTGCCAGCAGTGAGGGCCCCTACGAGCAGTACTTC. Amino acid sequence: CASSEGPYEQYF.

This chain joins TRBV15 and TRBJ1-1, with 8 bases aligning to TRBD1. The CDR3 has 14 residues. CDR1 is LNHNV and CDR2 is YYDKDF in the germline V gene (reference sequence). The V segment lost 6 bases and the J segment 5 bases; nucleotides outside the gene matches: 8. The DNA of the CDR3 is TGTGCCACCAGTAACGACAGGGGAGGGACTGAAGCTTTCTTT. Amino acids: CATSNDRGGTEAFF. The whole variable domain, filled in from reference TRBV15 and TRBJ1-1, reads DAMVIQNPRYQVTQFGKPVTLSCSQTLNHNVMYWYQQKSSQAPKLLFHYYDKDFNNEADTPDNFQSRRPNTSFCFLDIRSPGLGDTAMYLCATSNDRGGTEAFFGQGTRLTVV.

The chain combines TRBV20-1 with TRBJ2-1, with TRBD2 matching over 8 bases. Germline CDR1 DFQATT, CDR2 SNEGSKA (reference sequence). The J segment lost 9 bases and the V segment lost 3 bases, leaving 10 bases of the junction unmatched. The CDR3 contains 14 residues. The CDR3 nucleotides are TGCAGTGCTAGTTTACCGGGGGGGCCTTTTGAGCAGTTCTTC. It encodes CSASLPGGPFEQFF.

This clone appeared a few times. This sequence joins TRBV5-1 and TRBJ2-7; D not resolved. The CDR3 spans 14 residues. V was trimmed by 0 bases and J by 3 bases, leaving 10 bases between them. CDR1 and CDR2 (germline): SGHRS, YFSETQ. CDR3 amino acids: CASSLGTANYEQYF. The CDR3 DNA follows: TGCGCCAGCAGCTTGGGTACAGCTAACTACGAGCAGTACTTC.

This sequence joins TRBV12-3 or TRBV12-4 and TRBJ2-2; TRBD2 is a possible D gene (5 bases). Trimming took off 6 bases at V and 5 bases at J, with 10 bases between the two ends. The CDR3 length is 13 residues. The CDR3 region has the DNA TGTGCCAGCAGCCCCACGGGGACCGGGGAGCTGTTTTTT. Its protein is CASSPTGTGELFF.

The CDR3 sequence: CASSQGQQETQYF. The CDR3 DNA follows: TGTGCCAGCAGCCAAGGTCAGCAAGAGACCCAGTACTTC. The chain has TRBV14 and TRBJ2-5, with D hard to call. The CDR3 is 13 residues long. CDR1 and CDR2 (germline): SGHDN, FVKESK. Deletions cut 1 base from V and 2 bases from J, with 5 bases between.

The V and J genes are TRBV2 and TRBJ1-1; D is unresolved. The CDR3 extends over 14 amino acids. The germline V gene has CDR1 SNHLY and CDR2 FYNNEI. Trimming stripped 5 bases from V and 1 base from J, with 11 bases between. CDR3 sequence: CASSTFEENTEAFF. The DNA for the CDR3 is TGTGCCAGCAGTACCTTTGAGGAGAACACTGAAGCTTTCTTT.

The rearrangement joins TRBV15 to TRBJ2-2; 8 bases fit TRBD2. The V gene's germline CDR1 is LNHNV and CDR2 YYDKDF (reference sequence). The CDR3 loop spans 13 amino acids. After removal of 7 bases from V and 10 bases from J, the junction contained 8 bases not matched to a gene. The CDR3 bases are TGTGCCACCAACCCCTCGGGGGGGGAGGAGCTGTTTTTT. Translation gives CATNPSGGEELFF.

The chain carries TRBV7-9 and TRBJ1-1, with 7 bases aligning to TRBD1. This CDR3 has 15 residues. Germline CDR1 reads SEHNR; CDR2 reads FQNEAQ (reference sequence). V lost 5 bases, J lost 1 base, and 7 bases stayed unmatched. CDR3 bases: TGTGCCAGCAGCGTGGACAGGCTTGGGAACACTGAAGCTTTCTTT. Translation: CASSVDRLGNTEAFF.

The chain is built from TRBV5-4 and TRBJ2-5, with 8 bases identical to TRBD1. With V trimmed by 0 bases and J by 4 bases, 8 bases remained unmatched. Germline V CDR1 and CDR2: SGHNT, YYREEE (reference sequence). The CDR3 is 16 amino acids. This chain's CDR3 is CASSLERNRGRETQYF. DNA of the CDR3: TGTGCCAGCAGCTTGGAAAGAAACAGGGGGAGAGAGACCCAGTACTTC. The whole variable domain, remainder taken from reference TRBV5-4 and TRBJ2-5, is ETGVTQSPTHLIKTRGQQVTLRCSSQSGHNTVSWYQQALGQGPQFIFQYYREEENGRGNFPPRFSGLQFPNYSSELNVNALELDDSALYLCASSLERNRGRETQYFGPGTRLLVL.

The CDR3 is CASSPSAHGGAVQYF. The CDR3 nucleotides read TGTGCCAGCTCACCATCGGCTCACGGGGGAGCGGTGCAGTACTTC. The V and J genes are TRBV18 and TRBJ2-7; D is perhaps TRBD2 (6 bases). This CDR3 region has 15 residues. Germline-derived CDR1 and CDR2 are KGHSH and LQKENI. Trimming stripped 2 bases from V and 9 bases from J, with 20 bases between.

The J gene is TRBJ1-5, the V gene TRBV6-5; a possible D gene is TRBD1 (5 bases). Deletions cut 6 bases from V and 5 bases from J, with 17 bases between. Germline CDR1 is MNHEY and CDR2 is SVGAGI. The CDR3 is made up of 15 amino acids. The CDR3 reads CASSPGNQGYQPQHF. Written as DNA, the CDR3 is TGTGCCAGCAGCCCCGGAAACCAGGGATATCAGCCCCAGCATTTT.

V usage is TRBV6-5 and J usage is TRBJ1-1; tentative D call: TRBD1 (5 bases). The CDR3 is made up of 14 amino acids. The V gene's germline CDR1 is MNHEY and CDR2 SVGAGI. V was shortened by 8 bases and J by 1 base, with 14 bases between the two germline ends. The CDR3 DNA reads as TGTGCCAGCCTCCCCCCAGGGAAGAACACTGAAGCTTTCTTT. This gives the protein CASLPPGKNTEAFF.

V gene TRBV6-6 combines with J gene TRBJ2-7, with 8 bases lining up with TRBD2. The CDR3 extends over 12 amino acids. V shed 6 bases, J shed 5 bases, and the junction held 3 bases outside the gene matches. Germline loops: CDR1 MNHNY, CDR2 SVGAGI (reference sequence). CDR3 region: CASSLTSDEQYF. CDR3 coding DNA: TGTGCCAGCAGCTTGACTAGCGACGAGCAGTACTTC.

The gene calls are TRBV7-8 and TRBJ2-6; 8 bases match TRBD1. The germline V gene has CDR1 SGHVS and CDR2 FQNEAQ. V shed 4 bases and J 4 bases; nucleotides not matched to a gene: 3. This CDR3 comprises 15 residues. CDR3 DNA: TGTGCCAGCAGCTCTCAGGGGGCCGGGGCCAACGTCCTGACTTTC. The encoded protein is CASSSQGAGANVLTF. Variable domain in full (rest from reference TRBV7-8 and TRBJ2-6): GAGVSQSPRYKVAKRGQDVALRCDPISGHVSLFWYQQALGQGPEFLTYFQNEAQLDKSGLPSDRFFAERPEGSVSTLKIQRTQQEDSAVYLCASSSQGAGANVLTFGAGSRLTVL.

The chain recombines TRBV28 with TRBJ1-6; no reliable D call. There are 16 residues in the CDR3. V lost 6 bases to trimming and J lost 10 bases, with 22 bases between them. Germline V lookup: CDR1 MDHEN, CDR2 SYDVKM. For the CDR3, the DNA is TGTGCCAGCAGCCCCATAGCGGGAACCAATAGATCACCCCTCCACTTT. Translation: CASSPIAGTNRSPLHF.

The rearrangement uses TRBV5-1 and TRBJ2-1, with TRBD2 matching 8 bases. Germline V gene lookup returns CDR1 SGHRS and CDR2 YFSETQ. CDR3 length: 15 amino acids. The junction had 10 bases not matched to a gene; V was cut back by 5 bases and J by 6 bases. The CDR3 spells CASRKSGGLSNEQFF. CDR3 sequence (DNA): TGCGCCAGCAGGAAGTCGGGGGGGCTTTCCAATGAGCAGTTCTTC.

The chain links TRBV6-6 to TRBJ1-4; 7 bases are shared with TRBD1. V lost 4 bases and J lost 5; bases outside the gene matches: 7. This CDR3 contains 15 residues. Germline CDR1 is MNHNY and CDR2 is SVGAGI (reference sequence). CDR3 amino acids: CASSLQGSLNEKLFF. The CDR3 region has the DNA TGTGCCAGCAGTTTACAGGGGTCTCTAAATGAAAAACTGTTTTTT.

In its sample, this clone was seen once. The chain is built from TRBV2 and TRBJ1-2; D possibly corresponds to TRBD1 (5 bases). Deletions cut 4 bases from V and 10 bases from J, with 13 bases between. CDR1 is SNHLY and CDR2 is FYNNEI in the germline V gene. The CDR3 has 12 residues. The CDR3 DNA follows: TGTGCCAGCAGTGCCAGGGTGAATGACTACACCTTC. Residues: CASSARVNDYTF.

This sequence joins TRBV7-2 and TRBJ2-3; TRBD1 might be the D (5 bases). V lost 7 bases and J lost 0, with 11 bases in between. The CDR3 spans 14 residues. CDR1 and CDR2 (germline): SGHTA, FQGNSA. The CDR3 DNA reads TGTGCCAGCAAAAAAGACAGTAGCACAGATACGCAGTATTTT. Amino acid sequence: CASKKDSSTDTQYF.

The chain uses TRBV5-4 and TRBJ2-7, with 9 bases lining up with TRBD2. Looked up from germline, CDR1 is SGHNT and CDR2 is YYREEE (reference sequence). Trimming removed 4 bases from V and 3 bases from J; junction bases left unmatched: 8. This CDR3 contains 15 residues. This chain's CDR3 is CASSDGTTSGYEQYF. CDR3 bases: TGTGCCAGCAGCGATGGGACGACTAGCGGCTACGAGCAGTACTTC.